This T cell receptor (beta chain) was sequenced in a study of blood T cell repertoires in COVID-19. About the study: The United States, Italy and Spain supplied acute and convalescent COVID-19 samples. In each case, the material was cDNA or gDNA derived from T cells, B-cell-depleted T cells, or PBMCs.

Original analysis: Amplifying reference gene primers gave estimates of nucleated cell counts. The table came from immunoSEQ multiplex PCR; TCRdb's copy has only in-frame clones and leaves some out. That table is the source of V, J and clone size, and D and trimming were worked out from the DNA. The data contain about 220,000 clones, 80% of them singletons. V was shortened by 10 bases and J by 0 bases, with 13 bases between the two germline ends. The CDR3 spans 13 residues. Germline CDR1 SGHDT, CDR2 YYEEEE. The clonotype was recovered from a human donor in a cohort sampled during active COVID-19. The J gene is TRBJ1-2, the V gene TRBV5-6, with D hard to call. The sequencing input was peripheral blood. This CDR3 is CASRSDTNYGYTF. In nucleotides, the CDR3 is TGTGCCTCCCGGTCAGACACTAACTATGGCTACACCTTC.